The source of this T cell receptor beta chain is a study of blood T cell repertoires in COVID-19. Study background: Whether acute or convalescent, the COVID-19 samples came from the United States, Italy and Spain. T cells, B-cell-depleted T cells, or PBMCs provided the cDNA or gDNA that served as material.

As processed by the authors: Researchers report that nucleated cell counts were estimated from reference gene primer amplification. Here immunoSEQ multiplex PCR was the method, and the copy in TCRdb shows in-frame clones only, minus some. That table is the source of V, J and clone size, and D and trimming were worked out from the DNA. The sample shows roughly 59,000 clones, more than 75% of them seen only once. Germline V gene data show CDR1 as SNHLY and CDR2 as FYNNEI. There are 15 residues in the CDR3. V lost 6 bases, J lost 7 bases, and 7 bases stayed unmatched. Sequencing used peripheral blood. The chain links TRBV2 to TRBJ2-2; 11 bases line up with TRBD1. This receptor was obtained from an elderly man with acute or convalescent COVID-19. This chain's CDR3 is CASRTGTGGFGELFF. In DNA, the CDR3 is TGTGCCAGCAGAACCGGGACAGGGGGTTTCGGGGAGCTGTTTTTT.